This T cell receptor (beta chain) stems from a study of CD8 T cells in Susac syndrome. A quantity of roughly 0.5 to 1 ug RNA underwent reverse transcription using random hexamers. TCRdb re-analysed the immunoSEQ multiplex PCR reads in MiXCR, keeping a single row per CDR3 protein. Counted here are 20,000 or so distinct CDR3 sequences, around 95% occurring once; the ten biggest clones make up 0.2% to 0.3%. Germline lookup yields CDR1 MNHEY and CDR2 SVGEGT. The CDR3 consists of 14 residues. The germline V and J ends were trimmed by 4 bases and 8 bases, with 14 bases remaining between them. TEMRA cells were FACS-enriched, with CD8+ and CD4+ T cells isolated negatively.

Sequenced material: CD8+ T cells from PBMCs. The rearrangement joins TRBV6-2 or TRBV6-3 to TRBJ2-2, with D possibly being TRBD2 (5 bases). This receptor was taken from a human donor in good health. The CDR3 here is CASSSGLTAGELFF. The CDR3 nucleotides are TGTGCCAGCAGTTCCGGACTCACGGCTGGGGAGCTGTTTTTT.